This T cell receptor beta chain was observed in a study of cytomegalovirus exposure and HLA in healthy donors. Germline CDR1 is SGHDT and CDR2 is YYEEEE. This CDR3 is 13 amino acids long. Trimming pared 4 bases from V and 5 bases from J, leaving 11 bases between. On this clone: Antigen specificity is unknown.

Overall study findings and caveats: In a later analysis, productive TCRs from donors in an Asian-associated ancestry cluster reportedly carried fewer N-insertions than the cohort mean. Overall, roughly 170 TCR beta chains were annotated as cytomegalovirus-associated.

Primers included in the PCR were 60 Vbeta and 13 Jbeta primers. Sequencing was performed with immunoSEQ multiplex PCR; in TCRdb, only in-frame clones are kept and a portion is missing. The sample contains some 170,000 clones, approximately 80% of which appear only once. The V call is TRBV5-6, the J call TRBJ2-3; D not resolved. Material: PBMCs. This clonotype was sampled from a man aged 18 to 30 in good health and CMV-seropositive. The CDR3 here is CASSRPLLDTQYF. The CDR3 DNA reads TGTGCCAGCAGCCGACCACTACTAGATACGCAGTATTTT.